The 8 T cell receptor beta chains listed next were all sequenced from one sample in a study of blood T cell repertoires in COVID-19. Only in-frame clones appear in the TCRdb table, and some are missing; sequencing was by immunoSEQ multiplex PCR. The data hold approximately 270,000 clones, with around 89% observed a single time. The specimen sequenced was peripheral blood. The receptor source for this set is a man aged 25-45 years with acute or convalescent COVID-19.

The rearrangement links TRBV5-4 to TRBJ2-5, with 7 bases lining up with TRBD2. The junction had 11 bases not matched to a gene; V was cut back by 4 bases and J by 5 bases. Germline CDR1 reads SGHNT; CDR2 reads YYREEE (reference sequence). The CDR3 consists of 15 residues. The CDR3, as DNA: TGTGCCAGCAGCCCCCCCGGGCGGGGGAGGGAGACCCAGTACTTC. Translated: CASSPPGRGRETQYF.

The chain uses TRBV30 and TRBJ2-7; D unclear. Trimming removed 2 bases from V and 3 bases from J, with 8 bases in between. The germline V gene encodes CDR1 GTSNPN and CDR2 SVGIG (reference sequence). CDR3 length: 12 amino acids. Written as DNA, the CDR3 is TGTGCCTGGAGTAAGGCTAGCTACGAGCAGTACTTC. It specifies CAWSKASYEQYF.

The chain employs TRBV6-5 and TRBJ1-1, with 7 bases fitting TRBD1. The ends lost 3 bases at V and 0 bases at J; junction bases unmatched: 4. The CDR3 totals 15 residues. In germline, CDR1 is MNHEY, CDR2 SVGAGI. CDR3 nucleotide sequence: TGTGCCAGCAGTTATTCGGGGACAGTGAACACTGAAGCTTTCTTT. Encoded protein: CASSYSGTVNTEAFF.

The V and J genes are TRBV28 and TRBJ2-7; the D gene is possibly TRBD1 (6 bases). V was shortened by 5 bases and J by 2 bases, with 10 bases between the two germline ends. Germline V gives CDR1 MDHEN, CDR2 SYDVKM. The CDR3 has 13 residues. CDR3 residues: CASSPRTAYEQYF. Written as DNA, the CDR3 is TGTGCCAGCAGTCCCCGGACAGCCTACGAGCAGTACTTC.

The chain carries TRBV21-1 and TRBJ2-6; the listed D gene, TRBD1, was not tested against the DNA. TRBV21-1 is designated a pseudogene. This CDR3 has 17 amino acids. The CDR3 loop is CASSKVQGARGANVLTF. The CDR3 DNA reads TGTGCCAGCAGCAAAGTTCAGGGGGCGCGGGGGGCCAACGTCCTGACTTTC.

V usage is TRBV5-4 and J usage is TRBJ2-3, with 9 bases aligning to TRBD2. Losses at the gene ends were 4 bases for V and 1 base for J; bases not matched to a gene: 1. Germline CDR1 and CDR2: SGHNT and YYREEE (reference sequence). This CDR3 comprises 14 residues. CDR3 region: CASSKREGTDTQYF. The CDR3 DNA reads TGTGCCAGCAGCAAGCGGGAGGGCACAGATACGCAGTATTTT. The full variable domain, with the rest looked up from reference TRBV5-4 and TRBJ2-3, is ETGVTQSPTHLIKTRGQQVTLRCSSQSGHNTVSWYQQALGQGPQFIFQYYREEENGRGNFPPRFSGLQFPNYSSELNVNALELDDSALYLCASSKREGTDTQYFGPGTRLTVL.

This sequence joins TRBV6-2 or TRBV6-3 and TRBJ2-2; D may be TRBD1 (5 bases). Germline CDR1 and CDR2: MNHEY and SVGEGT. The CDR3 consists of 14 residues. Trimming took off 2 bases at V and 4 bases at J, with 8 bases between the two ends. CDR3 DNA: TGTGCCAGCAGTTACAGGGGTTTCACCGGGGAGCTGTTTTTT. Translation: CASSYRGFTGELFF.

The sample holds a few counts of this clone. V and J are TRBV5-1 and TRBJ1-2; 9 bases map to TRBD1. Germline V CDR1 and CDR2: SGHRS, YFSETQ. This CDR3 has 14 residues. V shed 5 bases, J shed 7 bases, and the junction held 9 bases outside the gene matches. The CDR3 is CASSQTGTGIGYTF. For the CDR3, the DNA is TGCGCCAGCAGTCAAACCGGGACAGGGATTGGCTACACCTTC. The complete variable domain, with remaining parts taken from reference TRBV5-1 and TRBJ1-2, reads KAGVTQTPRYLIKTRGQQVTLSCSPISGHRSVSWYQQTPGQGLQFLFEYFSETQRNKGNFPGRFSGRQFSNSRSEMNVSTLELGDSALYLCASSQTGTGIGYTFGSGTRLTVV.